Sequencing of this T cell receptor (beta chain) was carried out in a study of molecular identifiers for immune sequencing clone quantification. TCRdb reprocessed the PCR reads with MiXCR, giving one entry per CDR3 protein. The sample records approximately 550,000 distinct CDR3 sequences, about 26% being singletons. The CDR3 runs 16 residues. Germline lookup yields CDR1 KGHSH and CDR2 LQKENI. Between the trimmed V and J ends, which lost 3 bases and 7 bases, there was a span of 18 bases. Study-wide points: Highly expanded clones may be undercounted when identical TCR molecules share barcodes.

The sample holds a few counts of this clonotype. Its antigen is not known. The TCR comes from a human donor in good health. Some libraries in this study had Jurkat cell RNA spiked in. The chain links TRBV18 to TRBJ1-4, with a weak D call TRBD1 (6 bases). Input material: naive CD8+ T cells from blood, with Jurkat cell RNA spiked in. Noted subset: FACS-sorted CD8+CD4-CCR7+CD45RA+ naive T cells. The CDR3 DNA sequence: TGTGCCAGCTCACCCGACACGGGGGGCGAAGGTGAAAAACTGTTTTTT. Encoded protein: CASSPDTGGEGEKLFF.